These 25 T cell receptor beta chains share one sample of origin, sequenced in a study of T cells after posttransplantation cyclophosphamide. Treatment was busulfan-fludarabine conditioning, a marrow graft, and cyclophosphamide on days +3 and +4. Sequencing was performed with immunoSEQ multiplex PCR; in TCRdb, only in-frame clones are kept and a portion is missing. The profile covers approximately 10,000 clones, none occurring a single time. Source: PBMCs, taken roughly 340 days after allogeneic stem cell transplant with posttransplant cyclophosphamide. Receptors originate from a male patient in his forties or fifties who received an allogeneic stem cell transplant from a related donor and was CMV-positive. Part of the T cell pool may stem from the graft donor.

There are many counts of this clone. The V and J genes are TRBV13 and TRBJ1-2; D is uncertain. V lost 1 base and J 2 bases, leaving 14 bases between the germline ends. CDR3 length equals 16 residues. Germline V gene lookup returns CDR1 PRHDT and CDR2 FYEKMQ (reference sequence). CDR3 in amino acids: CASSLAGQADNYGYTF. The CDR3 bases are TGTGCCAGCAGCTTAGCTGGGCAGGCTGACAACTATGGCTACACCTTC.

This clone appeared many times. The chain is built from TRBV7-9 and TRBJ1-1; a weak D match, TRBD1 (5 bases). V was shortened by 3 bases and J by 4 bases, with 15 bases between the two germline ends. Germline V gene data show CDR1 as SEHNR and CDR2 as FQNEAQ (reference sequence). This CDR3 region has 15 residues. The CDR3 sequence: CASSFGHSGGTEAFF. CDR3 nucleotides: TGTGCCAGCAGCTTCGGGCATTCCGGGGGCACTGAAGCTTTCTTT. Based on the CDR3 plus reference TRBV7-9 and TRBJ1-1, the full variable domain is DTGVSQNPRHKITKRGQNVTFRCDPISEHNRLYWYRQTLGQGPEFLTYFQNEAQLEKSRLLSDRFSAERPKGSFSTLEIQRTEQGDSAMYLCASSFGHSGGTEAFFGQGTRLTVV.

Many counts were recorded for this clone. This sequence joins TRBV7-8 and TRBJ2-7, with a weak D call TRBD1 (6 bases). CDR3 length: 15 amino acids. The germline CDR1 and CDR2 sequences are SGHVS and FQNEAQ. V was trimmed by 5 bases and J by 3 bases, leaving 17 bases between them. CDR3 nucleotides: TGTGCCAGCAGCCCCCTTAGACAGGTTTTCTACGAGCAGTACTTC. Translation gives CASSPLRQVFYEQYF.

This clone appeared many times. V usage is TRBV6-1 and J usage is TRBJ2-3, with D perhaps TRBD2 (6 bases). The V gene lost 7 bases and the J gene lost 2 bases, with 7 bases spanning the gap. Looked up from germline, CDR1 is MNHNS and CDR2 is SASEGT. The CDR3 spans 12 residues. The CDR3 region is CASTGVTDTQYF. As DNA, the CDR3 is TGTGCCAGCACGGGAGTCACAGATACGCAGTATTTT.

This clone was seen many times. The chain employs TRBV5-1 and TRBJ2-1; D might be TRBD2 (5 bases). The CDR3 has 15 residues. Germline CDR1 and CDR2: SGHRS and YFSETQ. The V end lost 7 bases, the J end lost 0 bases, and 14 bases lay between the germline ends. The CDR3 protein is CASQLVMSSYNEQFF. The CDR3 bases are TGCGCCAGCCAACTAGTCATGAGCTCCTACAATGAGCAGTTCTTC.

There are many counts of this clone. The chain combines TRBV5-1 with TRBJ2-5; tentative D call: TRBD2 (6 bases). V lost 1 base to trimming and J lost 5 bases, with 15 bases between them. The CDR3 is 15 amino acids. Germline-derived CDR1 and CDR2 are SGHRS and YFSETQ. This CDR3 is CASSLNGRREETQYF. In nucleotides, the CDR3 is TGCGCCAGCAGCTTGAACGGGAGAAGGGAGGAGACCCAGTACTTC.

This clone was found many times. The rearrangement joins TRBV9 to TRBJ1-1; D gene ambiguous. From germline, CDR1 is SGDLS and CDR2 YYNGEE. Trimming took off 0 bases at V and 7 bases at J, with 10 bases between the two ends. The CDR3 has 13 residues. As DNA, the CDR3 is TGTGCCAGCAGCGTAGATGGGCGGGGTGAAGCTTTCTTT. As protein: CASSVDGRGEAFF.

This clone has at least ten counts. This chain joins TRBV2 and TRBJ2-5, with D possibly being TRBD2 (6 bases). The CDR3 is made up of 15 amino acids. From germline, CDR1 is SNHLY and CDR2 FYNNEI. V lost 2 bases, J lost 1 base, and 11 bases lay in between. In nucleotides, the CDR3 is TGTGCCAGCAGTGAATGGGCGACTAGCCAAGAGACCCAGTACTTC. Protein product: CASSEWATSQETQYF. Full variable domain (outside the CDR3, taken from reference TRBV2 and TRBJ2-5): EPEVTQTPSHQVTQMGQEVILRCVPISNHLYFYWYRQILGQKVEFLVSFYNNEISEKSEIFDDQFSVERPDGSNFTLKIRSTKLEDSAMYFCASSEWATSQETQYFGPGTRLLVL.

This clone was seen many times. This CDR3 reads CASRGFREGASYNEQFF. The CDR3 DNA reads TGTGCCAGCAGGGGGTTTCGTGAGGGGGCAAGTTACAATGAGCAGTTCTTC. The chain links TRBV2 to TRBJ2-1, with TRBD1 matching over 7 bases. The CDR3 covers 17 residues. V lost 6 bases and J lost 4; bases outside the gene matches: 15. CDR1 SNHLY and CDR2 FYNNEI come from the germline V gene.

This clone was seen ten or more times. This sequence joins TRBV11-3 and TRBJ2-1; TRBD2 agrees at 7 bases. Germline V gene sequence: CDR1 SGHNT, CDR2 YENEEA. V was clipped by 4 bases and J by 0 bases; unmatched bases: 6. The CDR3 extends over 16 amino acids. This chain's CDR3 is CASSSNLADSYNEQFF. The CDR3 DNA sequence: TGTGCCAGCAGCTCCAACCTAGCGGACTCCTACAATGAGCAGTTCTTC.

This clone has at least ten counts. The chain joins TRBV11-3 to TRBJ2-1; 7 bases fit TRBD2. The V gene end was trimmed by 4 bases and the J gene end by 4 bases; junction bases not matched to a gene: 7. CDR1 and CDR2 (germline): SGHNT, YENEEA. This CDR3 spans 15 amino acids. The CDR3 DNA is TGTGCCAGCAGCTCCGGTCAGGGAGGGTACAATGAGCAGTTCTTC. Its translation is CASSSGQGGYNEQFF. Filled out from reference TRBV11-3 and TRBJ2-1, the complete variable domain reads EAGVVQSPRYKIIEKKQPVAFWCNPISGHNTLYWYLQNLGQGPELLIRYENEEAVDDSQLPKDRFSAERLKGVDSTLKIQPAELGDSAVYLCASSSGQGGYNEQFFGPGTRLTVL.

In its sample, this clone was seen many times. The V gene is TRBV11-2, the J gene TRBJ2-3, with D possibly matching TRBD2 (7 bases). CDR3 size: 16 residues. Germline CDR1 SGHAT, CDR2 FQNNGV. The germline V and J ends were trimmed by 1 base and 7 bases, with 18 bases remaining between them. The CDR3: CASSLVQGGTQHTQYF. CDR3 sequence (DNA): TGTGCCAGCAGCTTAGTCCAGGGAGGGACACAACATACGCAGTATTTT.

This clone was found a few times. The chain is built from TRBV5-4 and TRBJ2-5; 11 bases line up with TRBD2. The J call may not be correct, given that the DNA end is closer to TRBJ2-7. CDR3 length: 16 residues. The V gene's germline CDR1 is SGHNT and CDR2 YYREEE (reference sequence). CDR3 sequence reads: CASSLGGTSGSYEQYF. The DNA of the CDR3 is TGTGCCAGCAGCTTGGGGGGGACTAGCGGCTCCTACGAGCAGTACTTC.

This clone showed up many times. The rearrangement joins TRBV2 to TRBJ2-1; TRBD1 matches at 7 bases. The V gene end was trimmed by 9 bases and the J gene end by 7 bases; junction bases not matched to a gene: 21. The CDR3 runs 17 residues. The germline gives CDR1 SNHLY, CDR2 FYNNEI. The CDR3 DNA reads TGTGCCAGGGAACTAAAGACAGGGTTGTATTCCCCTAATGAGCAGTTCTTC. Protein product: CARELKTGLYSPNEQFF.

By sample fraction, this clone is medium-sized. This sequence joins TRBV11-3 and TRBJ2-7; tentatively, D is TRBD2 (6 bases). Trimming cost V 5 bases and J 3 bases, with 14 bases left between them. The CDR3 extends over 14 amino acids. CDR1 SGHNT and CDR2 YENEEA come from the germline V gene. The CDR3 spells CASSPGGSDYEQYF. CDR3 nucleotide sequence: TGTGCCAGCAGCCCAGGAGGGTCGGACTACGAGCAGTACTTC.

This clone came up many times. This chain connects TRBV5-1 to TRBJ2-3; no clear D gene. The CDR3 loop spans 13 amino acids. The germline V gene encodes CDR1 SGHRS and CDR2 YFSETQ. V lost 3 bases and J 2 bases, leaving 7 bases between the germline ends. The CDR3 reads CASSSDITDTQYF. The CDR3 DNA follows: TGCGCCAGCAGCTCCGACATCACAGATACGCAGTATTTT.

By share of the sample, this clone is medium-sized. This chain uses TRBV6-1 with TRBJ2-7; D is unresolved. The length of the CDR3 is 15 residues. The germline V gene has CDR1 MNHNS and CDR2 SASEGT. Trimming removed 5 bases at V and 0 bases at J, with 14 bases between. CDR3: CASSKQNLNSYEQYF. The CDR3 region has the DNA TGTGCCAGCAGTAAACAGAATCTAAACTCCTACGAGCAGTACTTC.

This clone appeared a few times. The rearrangement links TRBV27 to TRBJ2-3; TRBD2 aligns across 12 bases. CDR1 and CDR2 (germline): MNHEY, SMNVEV (reference sequence). Unmatched junction bases numbered 2, after V lost 5 bases and J lost 2 bases. The CDR3 consists of 15 residues. CDR3 sequence: CASSTSGGFTDTQYF. CDR3 coding DNA: TGTGCCAGCAGTACTAGCGGGGGGTTCACAGATACGCAGTATTTT.

This clone was picked up many times. The gene calls are TRBV29-1 and TRBJ2-3; 9 positions match TRBD2. The germline gives CDR1 SQVTM, CDR2 ANQGSEA. There are 14 residues in the CDR3. V was pared by 4 bases and J by 2 bases, with 4 bases of the junction left unmatched. For the CDR3, the DNA is TGCAGCGTTGCTCTAGCGGGGAACACAGATACGCAGTATTTT. This codes for CSVALAGNTDTQYF.

In this sample, this clone turned up many times. The chain has TRBV9 and TRBJ2-1; TRBD2 agrees at 7 bases. V gave up 0 bases and J gave up 13 bases; unmatched junction bases: 7. The CDR3 totals 13 residues. CDR1 SGDLS and CDR2 YYNGEE come from the germline V gene. The CDR3 loop is CASSVGQLAKQFF. The CDR3 DNA sequence: TGTGCCAGCAGCGTAGGCCAACTAGCGAAACAGTTCTTC. The whole variable domain, filled in from reference TRBV9 and TRBJ2-1, reads DSGVTQTPKHLITATGQRVTLRCSPRSGDLSVYWYQQSLDQGLQFLIQYYNGEERAKGNILERFSAQQFPDLHSELNLSSLELGDSALYFCASSVGQLAKQFFGPGTRLTVL.

The rearrangement joins TRBV5-1 to TRBJ2-3, with D possibly TRBD2 on 6 matching bases. The CDR3 is made up of 15 amino acids. The V end was cut by 1 base, the J end by 2 bases, with 11 bases between. Germline CDR1 SGHRS, CDR2 YFSETQ. CDR3 nucleotides: TGCGCCAGCAGCTTGACTAGCTTCTTCACAGATACGCAGTATTTT. Amino acids: CASSLTSFFTDTQYF. The entire variable domain, with the rest obtained from reference TRBV5-1 and TRBJ2-3, is as follows: KAGVTQTPRYLIKTRGQQVTLSCSPISGHRSVSWYQQTPGQGLQFLFEYFSETQRNKGNFPGRFSGRQFSNSRSEMNVSTLELGDSALYLCASSLTSFFTDTQYFGPGTRLTVL.

This clone was detected ten times or more. This sequence joins TRBV4-1 and TRBJ2-5; no clear D. The V gene's germline CDR1 is MGHRA and CDR2 YSYEKL. V lost 4 bases and J 1 base, leaving 13 bases between the germline ends. The CDR3 runs to 15 residues. This CDR3 reads CASSRRLVGQETQYF. As DNA, the CDR3 is TGCGCCAGCAGCCGTAGGCTAGTGGGCCAAGAGACCCAGTACTTC.

This clone came up many times. The rearrangement uses TRBV7-2 and TRBJ2-4, with D possibly being TRBD2 (6 bases). CDR3 length: 13 residues. Germline assignment: CDR1 SGHTA and CDR2 FQGNSA. V lost 0 bases to trimming and J lost 6 bases, with 6 bases between them. CDR3 in DNA: TGTGCCAGCAGCTTAGCGGGGGGAAACATTCAGTACTTC. Encoded protein: CASSLAGGNIQYF.

This clone was picked up many times. The J gene is TRBJ2-7, the V gene TRBV29-1; TRBD1 matches at 8 bases. CDR1 is SQVTM, CDR2 ANQGSEA, per germline. The CDR3 extends over 13 amino acids. Trimming at V came to 2 bases and at J to 7 bases, leaving 7 bases not matched to a gene. CDR3 sequence reads: CSVELDRDYEQYF. CDR3 nucleotides: TGCAGCGTTGAACTGGACAGGGATTATGAGCAGTACTTC.

Ten or more counts support this clone. The chain recombines TRBV7-9 with TRBJ2-2; 10 nucleotides line up with TRBD1. The CDR3 is 15 residues long. Trimming cost V 5 bases and J 7 bases; bases outside gene matches: 7. In germline, CDR1 is SEHNR, CDR2 FQNEAQ (reference sequence). The chain's CDR3 is CASSDRGRFFGELFF. As DNA, the CDR3 is TGTGCCAGCAGCGACAGGGGGCGCTTTTTCGGGGAGCTGTTTTTT.